One and the same sample provided the 21 T cell receptor beta chains below, sequenced in a study of CD8+ T cells in alopecia areata. Once RNA had been extracted, it was reverse transcribed into cDNA to act as the sequencing template. TCRdb's copy holds only in-frame clones and misses some; the assay was immunoSEQ multiplex PCR. Of some 170,000 clones in the sample, roughly 60% were seen once. The sample in question was CD4+ T cells sorted from blood, obtained at week 0. The receptors derive from a human donor with alopecia areata.

The chain's CDR3 is CASSMGGTVNTEAFF. Written as DNA, the CDR3 is TGTGCCAGCAGCATGGGGGGGACGGTGAACACTGAAGCTTTCTTT. V usage is TRBV5-4 and J usage is TRBJ1-1, with a possible D match to TRBD1 (5 bases). The CDR3 has 15 amino acids. The germline V and J ends were trimmed by 4 bases and 0 bases, with 13 bases remaining between them. Germline V lookup: CDR1 SGHNT, CDR2 YYREEE (reference sequence).

This chain links TRBV25-1 with TRBJ1-2; TRBD1 aligns across 9 bases. Looked up from germline, CDR1 is MGHDK and CDR2 is SYGVNS. Unmatched junction bases numbered 12, after V lost 4 bases and J lost 6 bases. The CDR3 loop spans 16 amino acids. CDR3 region: CASSVPGTGLGDGYTF. The DNA for the CDR3 is TGTGCCAGCAGTGTCCCCGGGACAGGGTTGGGAGATGGCTACACCTTC.

The V call is TRBV5-6, the J call TRBJ1-3, with D perhaps TRBD1 (6 bases). This CDR3 contains 15 residues. The germline V and J ends were trimmed by 2 bases and 2 bases, with 11 bases remaining between them. The germline CDR1 and CDR2 sequences are SGHDT and YYEEEE. CDR3 sequence: CASSFQQGPGNTIYF. CDR3 nucleotide sequence: TGTGCCAGCAGCTTTCAACAGGGCCCTGGAAACACCATATATTTT. Full variable domain (remainder filled in from reference TRBV5-6 and TRBJ1-3): DAGVTQSPTHLIKTRGQQVTLRCSPKSGHDTVSWYQQALGQGPQFIFQYYEEEERQRGNFPDRFSGHQFPNYSSELNVNALLLGDSALYLCASSFQQGPGNTIYFGEGSWLTVV.

The chain couples TRBV11-2 to TRBJ2-3; 7 positions agree with TRBD2. Germline V gene sequence: CDR1 SGHAT, CDR2 FQNNGV. The V gene end was trimmed by 6 bases and the J gene end by 4 bases; junction bases not matched to a gene: 4. CDR3 size: 13 residues. The CDR3 sequence is CASSSGRSDTQYF. The DNA for the CDR3 is TGTGCCAGCAGTAGCGGGCGATCAGATACGCAGTATTTT.

The gene calls are TRBV9 and TRBJ2-2, with TRBD1 matching 8 bases. Germline V gives CDR1 SGDLS, CDR2 YYNGEE. The CDR3 sequence is 14 residues long. V lost 4 bases and J lost 7; bases outside the gene matches: 6. In nucleotides, the CDR3 is TGTGCCAGCAGCCCCCGACAGGGGATCGGGGAGCTGTTTTTT. It yields the protein CASSPRQGIGELFF.

The DNA of the CDR3 is TGTGCCAGCAGCCAAGTAACGGGGTCCGGGGAGCTGTTTTTT. Protein product: CASSQVTGSGELFF. The chain recombines TRBV14 with TRBJ2-2; a weak D match, TRBD2 (5 bases). V was cut by 1 base and J by 6 bases, with 9 bases left in between. Germline V CDR1 and CDR2: SGHDN, FVKESK. CDR3 length: 14 residues.

V and J are TRBV7-9 and TRBJ2-5; D remains ambiguous. CDR1 is SEHNR and CDR2 is FQNEAQ in the germline V gene (reference sequence). Trimming cost V 5 bases and J 2 bases, with 9 bases left between them. This CDR3 is built from 13 residues. The CDR3 coding sequence is TGTGCCAGCAGCGCATTGGGGCAAGAGACCCAGTACTTC. Its translation is CASSALGQETQYF. The whole variable domain, remainder taken from reference TRBV7-9 and TRBJ2-5, is DTGVSQNPRHKITKRGQNVTFRCDPISEHNRLYWYRQTLGQGPEFLTYFQNEAQLEKSRLLSDRFSAERPKGSFSTLEIQRTEQGDSAMYLCASSALGQETQYFGPGTRLLVL.

In regard to this clone: Other DNA sequences in the sample encode the same CDR3. The chain recombines TRBV30 with TRBJ1-1; the D gene is possibly TRBD1 (5 bases). The ends were cut back, 3 bases at V and 7 bases at J, with 6 bases in the middle. The germline V gene encodes CDR1 GTSNPN and CDR2 SVGIG (reference sequence). The CDR3 totals 10 residues. In nucleotides, the CDR3 is TGTGCCTGGAGACAGGTTGAAGCTTTCTTT. The encoded protein is CAWRQVEAFF.

The chain employs TRBV27 and TRBJ1-2, with a tentative D call TRBD1 (6 bases). Germline V gives CDR1 MNHEY, CDR2 SMNVEV (reference sequence). The CDR3 sequence is 13 residues long. Trimming cost V 6 bases and J 5 bases, with 13 bases left between them. The CDR3, as DNA: TGTGCCAGCAGACCACAGGGCGAATATGGCTACACCTTC. It encodes CASRPQGEYGYTF.

CDR3 sequence reads: CASSVSGSPPDTQYF. The CDR3 region has the DNA TGTGCCAGCAGCGTATCCGGGTCCCCCCCAGATACGCAGTATTTT. The chain combines TRBV9 with TRBJ2-3; D remains unclear. The CDR3 spans 15 residues. The germline gives CDR1 SGDLS, CDR2 YYNGEE. V was shortened by 1 base and J by 4 bases, with 13 bases between the two germline ends.

The rearrangement uses TRBV9 and TRBJ2-5, with TRBD2 identical over 12 bases. The V segment lost 3 bases and the J segment 1 base; nucleotides outside the gene matches: 4. CDR1 and CDR2 (germline): SGDLS, YYNGEE. The CDR3 totals 16 residues. CDR3 in DNA: TGTGCCAGCAGCGCCGGGACTAGCGGGCTCCAAGAGACCCAGTACTTC. It encodes CASSAGTSGLQETQYF.

This clone came up a few times. The V and J genes are TRBV27 and TRBJ2-1; D unresolved. With 6 bases removed from V and 6 bases from J, the gap between germline ends came to 9 bases. Germline assignment: CDR1 MNHEY and CDR2 SMNVEV (reference sequence). The CDR3 runs 12 residues. This CDR3 reads CASRGLLNEQFF. The CDR3 DNA reads as TGTGCCAGCAGGGGATTACTCAATGAGCAGTTCTTC.

The CDR3 region is CSALVEKLFF. CDR3 coding DNA: TGCAGTGCTTTGGTTGAAAAACTGTTTTTT. The rearrangement uses TRBV20-1 and TRBJ1-4; the D is unclear. The V end was cut by 5 bases, the J end by 7 bases, with 5 bases between. The CDR3 length is 10 residues. Germline V gives CDR1 DFQATT, CDR2 SNEGSKA (reference sequence).

This chain joins TRBV18 and TRBJ1-5, with D possibly being TRBD1 (5 bases). This CDR3 is built from 13 residues. V was trimmed by 2 bases and J by 4 bases, leaving 6 bases between them. The germline gives CDR1 KGHSH, CDR2 LQKENI. DNA for the CDR3: TGTGCCAGCTCACCAGAGGGGAATCAGCCCCAGCATTTT. Its translation is CASSPEGNQPQHF. Full variable domain (outside the CDR3, taken from reference TRBV18 and TRBJ1-5): NAGVMQNPRHLVRRRGQEARLRCSPMKGHSHVYWYRQLPEEGLKFMVYLQKENIIDESGMPKERFSAEFPKEGPSILRIQQVVRGDSAAYFCASSPEGNQPQHFGDGTRLSIL.

V gene TRBV15 combines with J gene TRBJ1-2; 11 bases fit TRBD1. This CDR3 is built from 15 residues. V gave up 4 bases and J gave up 6 bases; unmatched junction bases: 7. The germline CDR1 and CDR2 sequences are LNHNV and YYDKDF (reference sequence). The CDR3 is CATSTGQGVPDGYTF. The CDR3 nucleotides read TGTGCCACCAGCACGGGACAGGGGGTTCCTGATGGCTACACCTTC.

The DNA for the CDR3 is TGTGCCAGCAGTTACCGACAGGGGGGTCGAGAGACCCAGTACTTC. This sequence encodes CASSYRQGGRETQYF. The V and J genes are TRBV14 and TRBJ2-5; 9 bases are a match to TRBD1. CDR3 length: 15 residues. Trimming took 6 bases from V and 4 from J; bases not matched to a gene: 9. Germline assignment: CDR1 SGHDN and CDR2 FVKESK.

This clone was detected a few times. The chain couples TRBV5-1 to TRBJ1-2, with D perhaps matching TRBD1 (6 bases). Germline CDR1 reads SGHRS; CDR2 reads YFSETQ. The CDR3 covers 12 residues. The V gene lost 1 base and the J gene lost 6 bases, with 7 bases spanning the gap. The CDR3 spells CASSLPGDGYTF. Here the CDR3 DNA reads TGCGCCAGCAGCTTGCCAGGGGATGGCTACACCTTC.

V is TRBV15 and J is TRBJ2-7, with 7 positions matching TRBD1. The CDR3 runs 15 residues. After removal of 1 base from V and 3 bases from J, the junction contained 6 bases not matched to a gene. Germline V gives CDR1 LNHNV, CDR2 YYDKDF (reference sequence). CDR3 sequence: CATSRAGTDRYEQYF. The CDR3 DNA follows: TGTGCCACCAGCAGAGCCGGGACAGACCGCTACGAGCAGTACTTC. The full variable domain, its missing parts supplied by reference TRBV15 and TRBJ2-7, is DAMVIQNPRYQVTQFGKPVTLSCSQTLNHNVMYWYQQKSSQAPKLLFHYYDKDFNNEADTPDNFQSRRPNTSFCFLDIRSPGLGDTAMYLCATSRAGTDRYEQYFGPGTRLTVT.

This rearrangement joins TRBV2 to TRBJ2-2; D remains ambiguous. The CDR3 covers 14 residues. The germline V gene encodes CDR1 SNHLY and CDR2 FYNNEI. Trimming left V 7 bases short and J 2 bases short, with 11 bases between. The CDR3 is CASTKGRNTGELFF. Here the CDR3 DNA reads TGTGCCAGCACAAAAGGGCGAAACACCGGGGAGCTGTTTTTT.

To note about this clone: The sample carries other DNA sequences with the same CDR3. The rearrangement uses TRBV20-1 and TRBJ2-3; D unresolved. This CDR3 spans 10 amino acids. The germline gives CDR1 DFQATT, CDR2 SNEGSKA (reference sequence). The ends were cut back, 5 bases at V and 2 bases at J, with 2 bases in the middle. This chain's CDR3 is CSASTDTQYF. Written as DNA, the CDR3 is TGCAGTGCTTCCACAGATACGCAGTATTTT.

The V gene is TRBV4-3, the J gene TRBJ2-1, with 10 bases that match TRBD1. From germline, CDR1 is LGHNA and CDR2 YSLEER. The CDR3 is made up of 16 amino acids. The V gene end was trimmed by 1 base and the J gene end by 5 bases; junction bases not matched to a gene: 5. The CDR3 nucleotides are TGCGCCAGCAGCCAAGGGGACAGGGGATTTGACAATGAGCAGTTCTTC. This gives the protein CASSQGDRGFDNEQFF.